The T cell receptor (beta chain) described here comes from a study of T cells in Graves' hyperthyroidism and ophthalmopathy. Regarding the study as a whole: Most thyroid clonotypes expanded above 0.001 appeared in blood too. Ophthalmopathy prediction by the model preceded onset by a median roughly 6 months.

V was shortened by 8 bases and J by 0 bases, with 13 bases between the two germline ends. The CDR3 extends over 14 amino acids. This clonotype was counted ten times or more. Its antigen is currently unknown. It was RNA transcripts that yielded the amplified TCR beta CDR3 regions. With the HTBI primer set, the TCR CDR3 went through a first round of RT-PCR. Each CDR3 protein is one row after TCRdb ran MiXCR on the multiplex PCR reads. The profile shows under 700,000 distinct CDR3 sequences, 16% of them singletons. The study left out patients who had uncontrolled infection, other autoimmune disease, pregnancy or lactation. Fresh peripheral blood, 10 ml, yielded the PBMCs.

This clonotype was sampled from a woman between 18 and 29 years old with Graves' hyperthyroidism. The chain is built from TRBV12-3 or TRBV12-4 and TRBJ1-2; no reliable D call. The sequencing input was blood. DNA for the CDR3: TGTGCCAGCCTAAGAACCGGCGCTAACTATGGCTACACCTTC. Protein: CASLRTGANYGYTF.